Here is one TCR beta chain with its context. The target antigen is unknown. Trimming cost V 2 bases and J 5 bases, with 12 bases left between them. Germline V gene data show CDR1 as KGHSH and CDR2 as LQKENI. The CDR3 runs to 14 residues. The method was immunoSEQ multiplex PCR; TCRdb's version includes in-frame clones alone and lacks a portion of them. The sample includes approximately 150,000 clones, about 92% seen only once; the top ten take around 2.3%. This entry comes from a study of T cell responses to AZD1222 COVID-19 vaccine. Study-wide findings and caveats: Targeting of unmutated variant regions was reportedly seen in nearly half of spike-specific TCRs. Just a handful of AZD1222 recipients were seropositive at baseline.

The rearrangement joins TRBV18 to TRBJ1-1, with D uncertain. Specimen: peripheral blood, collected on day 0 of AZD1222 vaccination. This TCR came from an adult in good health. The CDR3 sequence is CASSPLRGDTEAFF. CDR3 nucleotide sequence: TGTGCCAGCTCACCATTACGCGGGGATACTGAAGCTTTCTTT.